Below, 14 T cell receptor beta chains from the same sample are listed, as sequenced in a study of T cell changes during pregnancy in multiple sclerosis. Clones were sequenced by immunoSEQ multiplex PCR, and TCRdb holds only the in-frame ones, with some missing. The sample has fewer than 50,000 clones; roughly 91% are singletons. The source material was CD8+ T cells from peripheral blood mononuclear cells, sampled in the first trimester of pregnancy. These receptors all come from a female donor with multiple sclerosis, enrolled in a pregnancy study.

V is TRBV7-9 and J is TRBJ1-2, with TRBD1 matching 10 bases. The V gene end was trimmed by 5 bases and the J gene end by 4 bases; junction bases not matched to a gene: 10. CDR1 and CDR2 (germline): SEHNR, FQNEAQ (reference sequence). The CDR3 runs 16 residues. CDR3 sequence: CASSPGTGVGSYGYTF. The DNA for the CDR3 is TGTGCCAGCAGCCCCGGGACAGGGGTTGGGAGCTATGGCTACACCTTC.

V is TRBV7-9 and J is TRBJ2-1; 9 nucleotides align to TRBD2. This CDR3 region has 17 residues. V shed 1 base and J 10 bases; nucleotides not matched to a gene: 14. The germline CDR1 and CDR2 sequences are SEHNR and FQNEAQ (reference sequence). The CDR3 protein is CASSLGRTVAGVREQFF. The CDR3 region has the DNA TGTGCCAGCAGCTTAGGCAGGACGGTAGCGGGAGTCCGGGAGCAGTTCTTC.

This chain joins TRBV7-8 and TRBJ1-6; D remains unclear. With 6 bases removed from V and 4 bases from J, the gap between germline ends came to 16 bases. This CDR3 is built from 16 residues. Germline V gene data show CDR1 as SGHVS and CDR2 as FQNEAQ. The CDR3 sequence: CASSPATDGYNSPLHF. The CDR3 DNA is TGTGCCAGCAGTCCAGCTACAGATGGATATAATTCACCCCTCCACTTT.

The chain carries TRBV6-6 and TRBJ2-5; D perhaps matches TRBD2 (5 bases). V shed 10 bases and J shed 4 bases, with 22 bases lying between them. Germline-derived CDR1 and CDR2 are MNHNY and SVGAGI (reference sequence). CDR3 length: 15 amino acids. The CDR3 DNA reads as TGTGCCACCATCCCGGCGGGCGGGTCGGGAGAGACCCAGTACTTC. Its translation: CATIPAGGSGETQYF.

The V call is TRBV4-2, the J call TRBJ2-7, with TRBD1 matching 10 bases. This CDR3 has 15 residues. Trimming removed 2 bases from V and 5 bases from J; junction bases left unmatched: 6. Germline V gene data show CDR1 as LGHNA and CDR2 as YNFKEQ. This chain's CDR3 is CASSQSVGTGDEQYF. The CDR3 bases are TGTGCCAGCAGCCAATCCGTCGGGACAGGGGACGAGCAGTACTTC.

CDR3 loop: CASSYRAGTGANVLTF. The CDR3 nucleotides are TGTGCCAGCAGTTACAGGGCGGGCACCGGGGCCAACGTCCTGACTTTC. V is TRBV6-5 and J is TRBJ2-6; tentatively, D is TRBD2 (5 bases). CDR3 length equals 16 residues. Germline V gene data show CDR1 as MNHEY and CDR2 as SVGAGI. V shed 2 bases and J shed 4 bases, with 12 bases lying between them.

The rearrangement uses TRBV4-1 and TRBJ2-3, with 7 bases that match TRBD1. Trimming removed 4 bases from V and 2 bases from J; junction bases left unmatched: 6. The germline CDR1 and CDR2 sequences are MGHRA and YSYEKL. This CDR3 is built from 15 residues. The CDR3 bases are TGCGCCAGCAGCCTGGACAGGACCGTCACAGATACGCAGTATTTT. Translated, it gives CASSLDRTVTDTQYF.

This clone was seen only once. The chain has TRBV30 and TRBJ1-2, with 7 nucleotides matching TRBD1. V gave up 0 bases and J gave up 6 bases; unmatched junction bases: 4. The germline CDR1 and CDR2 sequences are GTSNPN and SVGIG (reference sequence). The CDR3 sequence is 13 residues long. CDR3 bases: TGTGCCTGGAGTGTACTAGGGGGCGATGGCTACACCTTC. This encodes CAWSVLGGDGYTF. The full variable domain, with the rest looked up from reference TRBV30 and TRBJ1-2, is SQTIHQWPATLVQPVGSPLSLECTVEGTSNPNLYWYRQAAGRGLQLLFYSVGIGQISSEVPQNLSASRPQDRQFILSSKKLLLSDSGFYLCAWSVLGGDGYTFGSGTRLTVV.

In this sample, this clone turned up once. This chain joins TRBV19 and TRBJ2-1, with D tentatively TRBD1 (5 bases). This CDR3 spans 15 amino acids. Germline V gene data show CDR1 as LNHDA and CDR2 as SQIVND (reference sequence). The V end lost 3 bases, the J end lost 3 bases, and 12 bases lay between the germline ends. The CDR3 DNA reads TGTGCCAGTAGTATTCAGGGCGATCGCTACAATGAGCAGTTCTTC. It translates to CASSIQGDRYNEQFF.

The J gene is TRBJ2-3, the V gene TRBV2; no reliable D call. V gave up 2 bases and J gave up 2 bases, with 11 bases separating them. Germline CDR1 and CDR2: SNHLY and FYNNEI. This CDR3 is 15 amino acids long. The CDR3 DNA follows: TGTGCCAGCAGTGAACAAATCTACCCCACAGATACGCAGTATTTT. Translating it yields CASSEQIYPTDTQYF.

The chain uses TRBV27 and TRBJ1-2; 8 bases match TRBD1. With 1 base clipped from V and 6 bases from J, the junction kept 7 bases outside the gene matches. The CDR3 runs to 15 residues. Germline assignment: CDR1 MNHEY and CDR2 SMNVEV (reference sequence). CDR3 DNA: TGTGCCAGCAGTTTATTGGGCCAGGGGGCCCATGGCTACACCTTC. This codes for CASSLLGQGAHGYTF.

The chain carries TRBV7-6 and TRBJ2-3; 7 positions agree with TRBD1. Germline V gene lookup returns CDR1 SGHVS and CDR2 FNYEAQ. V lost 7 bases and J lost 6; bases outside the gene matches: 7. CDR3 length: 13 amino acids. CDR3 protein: CASNYRGSDTQYF. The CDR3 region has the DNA TGTGCCAGCAACTACAGGGGTTCGGATACGCAGTATTTT.

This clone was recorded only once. The CDR3 nucleotides read TGTGCCAGCAGTCCCGTGGGGACAGGGGGCACTGAAGCTTTCTTT. Protein product: CASSPVGTGGTEAFF. The chain is built from TRBV25-1 and TRBJ1-1; 11 nucleotides line up with TRBD1. Germline V lookup: CDR1 MGHDK, CDR2 SYGVNS. With 5 bases clipped from V and 4 bases from J, the junction kept 6 bases outside the gene matches. CDR3 size: 15 residues.

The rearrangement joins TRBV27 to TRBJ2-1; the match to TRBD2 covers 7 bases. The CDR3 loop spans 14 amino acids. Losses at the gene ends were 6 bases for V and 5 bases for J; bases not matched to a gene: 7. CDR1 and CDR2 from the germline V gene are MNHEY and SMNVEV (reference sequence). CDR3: CASSRGTTDNEQFF. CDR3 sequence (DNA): TGTGCCAGCAGCCGCGGGACTACCGACAATGAGCAGTTCTTC.